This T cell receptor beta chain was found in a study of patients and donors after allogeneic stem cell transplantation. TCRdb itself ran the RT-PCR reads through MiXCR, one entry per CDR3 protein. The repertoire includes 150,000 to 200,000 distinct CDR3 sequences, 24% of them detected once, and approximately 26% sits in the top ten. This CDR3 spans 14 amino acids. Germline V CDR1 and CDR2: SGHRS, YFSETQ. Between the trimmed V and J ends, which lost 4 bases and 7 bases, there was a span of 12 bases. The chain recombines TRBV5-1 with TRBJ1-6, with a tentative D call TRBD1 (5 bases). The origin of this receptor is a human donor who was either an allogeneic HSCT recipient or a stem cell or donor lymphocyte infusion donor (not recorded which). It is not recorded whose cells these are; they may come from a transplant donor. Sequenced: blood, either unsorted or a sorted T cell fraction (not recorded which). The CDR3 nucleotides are TGCGCCAGCAGCCACGGGACTGGAAATTCACCCCTCCACTTT. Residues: CASSHGTGNSPLHF.